Listed below are T cell receptor beta chains from one sample, sequenced in a study of blood T cell repertoires in COVID-19. Clones were read by immunoSEQ multiplex PCR, and TCRdb kept only the in-frame ones, dropping some. The sample holds fewer than 400,000 clones, roughly 90% seen once. Sequenced sample: PBMCs or T cells enriched from blood (not recorded which). All receptors come from a woman in her twenties or thirties who had recovered from COVID-19. The CDR3 runs from the conserved cysteine through the conserved F or W.

CDR3aa	v_gene	j_gene
CASGFLWGLNTGELFF	TRBV12-5	TRBJ2-2
CASSPLGTGPNTEAFF	TRBV4-2	TRBJ1-1
CASRRNRLLTSRNEQFF	TRBV27	TRBJ2-1
CASSLPAGVDEQYF	TRBV28	TRBJ2-7
CATRGGQPQHF	TRBV24-1	TRBJ1-5
CASSERLAGPYNEQFF	TRBV18	TRBJ2-1
CASSPPQGGNTEAFF	TRBV18	TRBJ1-1
CASSLAGQGAQPQHF	TRBV7-9	TRBJ1-5
CASSVDGQSNQPQHF	TRBV9	TRBJ1-5
CASSRLGSYEQYF	TRBV5-4	TRBJ2-7
CASSVDYYSYEQYF	TRBV27	TRBJ2-7
CAISESGEQYF	TRBV10-3	TRBJ2-7
CASSLAGWDTQYF	TRBV5-1	TRBJ2-3
CASSLGQALLYGYTF	TRBV5-1	TRBJ1-2
CSASVDGSVTEAFF	TRBV20-1	TRBJ1-1
CASSSGDRVGGYTF	TRBV27	TRBJ1-2
CASSLPAPGEQFF	TRBV28	TRBJ2-1
CASSPIELSYNEQFF	TRBV7-3	TRBJ2-1
CARSLVTASGAGDEQYF	TRBV7-5	TRBJ2-7
CASSTPLGGYTF	TRBV27	TRBJ1-2
CASSLLEGQGDYGYTF	TRBV18	TRBJ1-2
CASSWTPDTEAFF	TRBV5-1	TRBJ1-1
CASTPGGVGEQYF	TRBV5-1	TRBJ2-7
CASSLRGFAEAFF	TRBV12-3/TRBV12-4	TRBJ1-1
CASSEAGRGRPYEQYF	TRBV6-1	TRBJ2-7
CASSQDSGRVSYEQYF	TRBV4-1	TRBJ2-7
CASSHVPGEAFF	TRBV3-1/TRBV3-2	TRBJ1-1
CASSKLAGGYGEQYF	TRBV6-5	TRBJ2-7
CASSPDRANEKLFF	TRBV3-1/TRBV3-2	TRBJ1-4
CASSIRGSGQETQYF	TRBV19	TRBJ2-5
CASSRTGDTGELFF	TRBV2	TRBJ2-2
CASSSLASPSTDTQYF	TRBV7-8	TRBJ2-3
CATSDFQQGGANVLTF	TRBV24-1	TRBJ2-6
CASSLAGLAGETQYF	TRBV7-7	TRBJ2-5
CASSPLPGQGPYEQYF	TRBV27	TRBJ2-7
CSASRVTGELFF	TRBV20-1	TRBJ2-2
CASSTTRIQGVTEAFF	TRBV11-2	TRBJ1-1
CASSSVAGDPGELFF	TRBV5-1	TRBJ2-2
CASSYSFSGDYEQYF	TRBV6-5	TRBJ2-7
CASSRDRRTGELFF	TRBV5-1	TRBJ2-2
CASGDRVYEQYF	TRBV2	TRBJ2-7
CASSRRSTGIYNEQFF	TRBV3-1/TRBV3-2	TRBJ2-1
CATSDTGQELSYEQYF	TRBV24-1	TRBJ2-7
CSASRPGQGGTEAFF	TRBV20-1	TRBJ1-1
CVCKQAGRYNEQFF	TRBV27	TRBJ2-1
CASSLRAEETQYF	TRBV5-1	TRBJ2-5
CASSSGSSNEKLFF	TRBV11-2	TRBJ1-4
CASSLAEDRGDGYTF	TRBV7-6	TRBJ1-2
CASSSLGSSYEQYF	TRBV19	TRBJ2-7
CASSRGSYSNQPQHF	TRBV7-9	TRBJ1-5
CASSVLGSTDTQYF	TRBV9	TRBJ2-3
CASSELDRGTDTQYF	TRBV6-1	TRBJ2-3
CASSQTSISYNEQFF	TRBV6-5	TRBJ2-1
CASSEGPGTVGGYEQYF	TRBV6-1	TRBJ2-7
CAARNRSGEQFF	TRBV5-4	TRBJ2-1
CATSRVSGNTIYF	TRBV6-5	TRBJ1-3
CASSYYFGQGNTEAFF	TRBV6-5	TRBJ1-1
CASSQGQGMETQYF	TRBV4-2	TRBJ2-5
CASSLWQGNTEAFF	TRBV5-5	TRBJ1-1